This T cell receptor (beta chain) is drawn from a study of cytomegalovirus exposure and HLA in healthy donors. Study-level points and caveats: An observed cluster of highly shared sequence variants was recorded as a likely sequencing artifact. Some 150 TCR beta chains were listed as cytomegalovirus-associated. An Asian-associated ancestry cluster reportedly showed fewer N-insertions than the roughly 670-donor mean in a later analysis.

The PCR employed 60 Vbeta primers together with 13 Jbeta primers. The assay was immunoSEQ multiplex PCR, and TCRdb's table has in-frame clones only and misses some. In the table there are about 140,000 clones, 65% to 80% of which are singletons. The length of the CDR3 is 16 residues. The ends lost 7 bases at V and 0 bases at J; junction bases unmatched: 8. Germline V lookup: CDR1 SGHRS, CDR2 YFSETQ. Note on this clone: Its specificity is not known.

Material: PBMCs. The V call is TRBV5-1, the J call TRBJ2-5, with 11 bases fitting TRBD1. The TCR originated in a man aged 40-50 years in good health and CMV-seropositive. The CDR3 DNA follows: TGCGCCAGCGCTGGGGGGACAGGGGGGTACCAAGAGACCCAGTACTTC. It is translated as CASAGGTGGYQETQYF.